This T cell receptor beta chain was observed in a study of molecular identifiers for immune sequencing clone quantification. Study-level findings and limits: Clonotypes surpassing 20 RNA copies contained over 97% of effector molecules, versus under 1% in naive cells.

Turning to this clonotype: The antigen is undetermined. Because the CDR3 is missing its conserved closing phenylalanine or tryptophan, this is likely a read error.

Preparation of the bulk TCR libraries relied on previously described methods and listed TCR primers. TCRdb redid the calling of the PCR reads with MiXCR, one entry per CDR3 protein. The table lists roughly 300,000 distinct CDR3 sequences, under 25% of them singletons. The CDR3 sequence is 16 residues long. V gave up 0 bases and J gave up 3 bases; unmatched junction bases: 6. Germline values: CDR1 SGHDT, CDR2 YYEEEE. Sequences were obtained from naive CD8+ T cells from blood, with Jurkat cell RNA spiked in. Subset of the sample: FACS-sorted CD8+CD4-CCR7+CD45RA+ naive T cells. This clonotype was obtained from a human donor in good health. Some libraries in this study had Jurkat cell RNA spiked in. J is TRBJ2-7 and V is TRBV5-6; 10 positions match TRBD2. CDR3 DNA sequence: TGTGCCAGCAGCTTGGCCGTATTAGCGGGGGGCTACGAGCAGTACCTC. Protein product: CASSLAVLAGGYEQYL.